This is a list of T cell receptor beta chains from one sample in a study of Graves' ophthalmopathy and Graves' hyperthyroidism. MiXCR, applied by TCRdb to the multiplex PCR reads, yields one record per CDR3 protein. The sample holds just over 600,000 distinct CDR3 sequences, 22% seen once. Sequencing was carried out using peripheral blood. The receptors were sampled from a woman between 18 and 29 years old with stable Graves' hyperthyroidism. Some clones in this sample may be carry-over from other donors' samples. CDR3s include the opening cysteine and the closing phenylalanine or tryptophan. The D gene is left open where the match is weak. Only part of the rows carry a size: once, few, many, or a class if the clone is expanded.

cdr3_aa cdr3_nt clone_size d_call j_call cdr3_length v_call
CASSQDQGADYGYTF TGCGCCAGCAGCCAAGATCAGGGGGCGGACTATGGCTACACCTTC many TRBD1 TRBJ1-2 15 TRBV4-1
CSASPRGSSYNSPLHF TGCAGTGCTAGCCCCAGGGGGAGCTCCTATAATTCACCCCTCCACTTT few TRBD1 TRBJ1-6 16 TRBV20-1
CASSKRGGWNTEAPLPAFF TGTGCCAGCAGTAAAAGGGGAGGGTGGAACACTGAAGCCCCACTCCCAGCTTTCTTT - - TRBJ1-1 19 TRBV2
CASSPETLPGYTF TGCGCCAGCAGTCCCGAGACGTTGCCCGGCTACACCTTC once - TRBJ1-2 13 TRBV5-1
CASSLDIGNTGELFF TGCGCCAGCAGCTTGGATATAGGGAACACCGGGGAGCTGTTTTTT - - TRBJ2-2 15 TRBV5-1
CSTIGTGSSSTEAFF TGCAGCACGATAGGGACAGGCTCTTCCTCCACTGAAGCTTTCTTT many TRBD1 TRBJ1-1 15 TRBV29-1
CASSGGGGRSRNTGELFF TGTGCCAGCAGCGGAGGGGGGGGACGGTCTAGGAACACCGGGGAGCTGTTTTTT many - TRBJ2-2 18 TRBV11-2
CASRGSTGELFF TGTGCCAGCAGAGGGTCCACCGGGGAGCTGTTTTTT many - TRBJ2-2 12 TRBV12-3/TRBV12-4
CASSPLGDANTGELFF TGTGCCAGCTCACCCTTAGGGGACGCGAACACCGGGGAGCTGTTTTTT - - TRBJ2-2 16 TRBV18
CASSWGQASSGANVLTF TGTGCCAGCAGCTGGGGACAGGCGAGCTCTGGGGCCAACGTCCTGACTTTC - TRBD1 TRBJ2-6 17 TRBV5-4
CASSSGAEETQYF TGTGCCAGCAGTTCGGGAGCGGAGGAGACCCAGTACTTC many - TRBJ2-5 13 TRBV12-3/TRBV12-4
CASSPLTGVISYEQYF TGTGCCAGCAGCCCCCTGACAGGGGTAATCTCCTACGAGCAGTACTTC - TRBD1 TRBJ2-7 16 TRBV3-1
CATSKIPGTRSEAFF TGTGCCACCAGCAAAATTCCCGGGACGCGGTCTGAAGCTTTCTTT - - TRBJ1-1 15 TRBV15
CASSLGVDRGYGYTF TGTGCCAGCAGCTTAGGTGTAGACAGGGGCTATGGCTACACCTTC - TRBD1 TRBJ1-2 15 TRBV7-8
CASTHSGNTIYF TGTGCCAGCACCCATTCCGGAAACACCATATATTTT many - TRBJ1-3 12 TRBV12-3/TRBV12-4
CASSSDRGRETQYF TGTGCCAGCAGCTCTGACAGGGGGAGGGAGACCCAGTACTTC many TRBD1 TRBJ2-5 14 TRBV11-1
CASSLQGGGAAKNIQYF TGTGCCAGCAGCTTACAGGGAGGTGGGGCGGCCAAAAACATTCAGTACTTC - - TRBJ2-4 17 TRBV7-9
CASSLFARDRVSNQPQHF TGTGCCAGCAGTTTATTCGCCCGGGACAGGGTAAGCAATCAGCCCCAGCATTTT - TRBD1 TRBJ1-5 18 TRBV28
CASSRAPEGNTIYF TGTGCCAGCAGCCGAGCACCAGAAGGAAACACCATATATTTT - - TRBJ1-3 14 TRBV3-1